The 25 T cell receptor beta chains below all came from one sample that was sequenced in a study of T cells in Graves' hyperthyroidism and ophthalmopathy. Amplification of TCR beta CDR3 regions was performed using RNA transcripts as template. In the first-round RT-PCR of the TCR CDR3, the HTBI primer set was used. From the multiplex PCR reads, TCRdb called clonotypes with MiXCR, one entry per CDR3 protein. The sample contains roughly 570,000 distinct CDR3 sequences, roughly 14% of which appear only once. Sequencing used blood. These receptors all stem from a woman aged 25 to 39 with Graves' hyperthyroidism.

This clonotype showed up just a few times. For the CDR3, the DNA is TGTGCCAGCAGCGAGGGACAGGGGGCGTTCGATGAGCAGTTCTTC. This gives the protein CASSEGQGAFDEQFF. The gene calls are TRBV3-1 and TRBJ2-1, with 12 bases fitting TRBD1. CDR1 is LGHDT, CDR2 YNNKEL, per germline (reference sequence). The CDR3 sequence is 15 residues long. V lost 5 bases and J lost 8; bases outside the gene matches: 7.

The rearrangement uses TRBV20-1 and TRBJ2-1; 13 positions match TRBD2. V was pared by 1 base and J by 6 bases, with 6 bases of the junction left unmatched. The germline V gene has CDR1 DFQATT and CDR2 SNEGSKA (reference sequence). The length of the CDR3 is 16 residues. The DNA for the CDR3 is TGCAGTGCTAGAGGACTAGCGGGAGGAGGAGTCAATGAGCAGTTCTTC. Translation gives CSARGLAGGGVNEQFF.

This clonotype was picked up many times. J is TRBJ2-7 and V is TRBV7-2; 12 nucleotides line up with TRBD2. The CDR3 runs 15 residues. The germline CDR1 and CDR2 sequences are SGHTA and FQGNSA. With V trimmed by 0 bases and J by 5 bases, 2 bases remained unmatched. The CDR3 sequence: CASSLAGLAGNEQYF. The CDR3 DNA follows: TGTGCCAGCAGCTTAGCCGGACTAGCGGGAAACGAGCAGTACTTC.

This CDR3 is CSAGGTRTGEQFF. For the CDR3, the DNA is TGCAGTGCTGGGGGGACTAGAACGGGGGAGCAGTTCTTC. J is TRBJ2-1 and V is TRBV20-1; TRBD2 matches 8 bases. The CDR3 covers 13 residues. Germline trimming cut 5 bases from V and 10 bases from J; bases unmatched to any gene: 10. Germline values: CDR1 DFQATT, CDR2 SNEGSKA (reference sequence).

This clonotype appeared once. Since a much larger clone is just one base distant, this may be a read error. V usage is TRBV29-1 and J usage is TRBJ2-3; possibly TRBD2 for D (6 bases). The germline gives CDR1 SQVTM, CDR2 ANQGSEA. The ends were cut back, 6 bases at V and 4 bases at J, with 17 bases in the middle. The CDR3 runs 14 residues. The CDR3 loop is CSVAAGSSADTQYF. Here the CDR3 DNA reads TGCAGCGTCGCGGCGGGGTCTAGCGCAGATACGCAGTATTTT.

Worth noting for this clonotype: At one boundary the junction diverges from the germline segment, which might be a read error. This chain connects TRBV20-1 to TRBJ1-3, with a tentative D call TRBD1 (6 bases). Germline CDR1 and CDR2: DFQATT and SNEGSKA (reference sequence). The CDR3 runs 14 residues. In DNA form, the CDR3 reads TGCAGTGCCGGACAGTTGATCTCTGGAGACACCATATATTTT. This codes for CSAGQLISGDTIYF.

This clonotype was counted at least ten times. This chain uses TRBV20-1 with TRBJ2-3, with 9 bases aligning to TRBD2. Germline CDR1 DFQATT, CDR2 SNEGSKA (reference sequence). Unmatched junction bases numbered 6, after V lost 1 base and J lost 4 bases. This CDR3 contains 15 residues. CDR3 region: CSARVSTSGADTQYF. CDR3 in DNA: TGCAGTGCTAGAGTTTCGACTAGCGGAGCAGATACGCAGTATTTT.

A note on this clonotype: The junction and the germline gene differ at one end; a read error may be behind it. The chain is built from TRBV20-1 and TRBJ2-3; 8 bases are shared with TRBD2. CDR1 and CDR2 from the germline V gene are DFQATT and SNEGSKA (reference sequence). The CDR3 has 13 amino acids. DNA for the CDR3: TGCGGTGCTACTCGGGGGGGTTCAGATACGCAGTATTTT. Translation: CGATRGGSDTQYF.

This clonotype appeared many times. The rearrangement joins TRBV7-3 to TRBJ2-1; 10 bases are a match to TRBD2. J lost 3 bases, V lost 3 bases, and 2 bases had no gene match. This CDR3 has 15 residues. CDR1 is SGHTA, CDR2 FQGTGA, per germline. The CDR3 region is CASSLGLAYYNEQFF. The DNA of the CDR3 is TGTGCCAGCAGCTTGGGACTAGCGTACTACAATGAGCAGTTCTTC.

CDR3 coding DNA: TGTGCCAGCGGGGTAGCGGGAGATGCAGATACGCAGTATTTT. It is translated as CASGVAGDADTQYF. The chain employs TRBV7-9 and TRBJ2-3; 9 positions agree with TRBD2. Germline values: CDR1 SEHNR, CDR2 FQNEAQ (reference sequence). The CDR3 has 14 amino acids. The V gene end was trimmed by 8 bases and the J gene end by 4 bases; junction bases not matched to a gene: 7.

This clonotype was detected ten times or more. J is TRBJ2-7 and V is TRBV28; tentatively, D is TRBD1 (7 bases). Germline loops: CDR1 MDHEN, CDR2 SYDVKM. V was cut by 7 bases and J by 0 bases, with 25 bases left in between. The CDR3 extends over 18 amino acids. The CDR3 loop reads CASIPSNLRGVSSYEQYF. Written as DNA, the CDR3 is TGTGCCAGCATTCCCTCCAACCTCAGGGGGGTTAGCTCCTACGAGCAGTACTTC.

This chain joins TRBV19 and TRBJ2-7; weak D call: TRBD2 (5 bases). From germline, CDR1 is LNHDA and CDR2 SQIVND (reference sequence). This CDR3 is 12 amino acids long. V lost 7 bases and J 3 bases, leaving 10 bases between the germline ends. The CDR3 protein is CASKGGDYEQYF. CDR3 sequence (DNA): TGTGCCAGTAAAGGAGGAGACTACGAGCAGTACTTC.

There are many counts of this clonotype. The rearrangement links TRBV12-3 or TRBV12-4 to TRBJ1-5; D gene ambiguous. The CDR3 spans 16 residues. Trimming removed 1 base from V and 0 bases from J, with 10 bases in between. CDR3 region: CASSLVVSNSNQPQHF. DNA of the CDR3: TGTGCCAGCAGTTTAGTGGTTAGCAATAGCAATCAGCCCCAGCATTTT.

This clonotype was counted only a few times. The chain carries TRBV10-3 and TRBJ2-3; D perhaps matches TRBD2 (5 bases). Trimming removed 5 bases from V and 1 base from J, with 13 bases in between. The CDR3 extends over 15 amino acids. The germline gives CDR1 ENHRY, CDR2 SYGVKD. CDR3 in amino acids: CAISFEGIGTDTQYF. For the CDR3, the DNA is TGTGCCATCAGTTTTGAGGGAATCGGCACAGATACGCAGTATTTT.

This clonotype was recorded at least ten times. A read error may produce the germline difference seen at one junction end. The V call is TRBV29-1, the J call TRBJ2-5; 8 positions match TRBD1. CDR3 length equals 13 residues. Germline V gene sequence: CDR1 SQVTM, CDR2 ANQGSEA. The DNA of the CDR3 is TGCAGCGTAGAAGGACAGGGTGCCGGGACCCAGTACTTC. Its protein is CSVEGQGAGTQYF.

This clonotype was found many times. The chain carries TRBV11-2 and TRBJ2-1, with 10 bases matching TRBD2. V lost 6 bases to trimming and J lost 7 bases; unmatched junction nucleotides: 6. The CDR3 spans 14 residues. Germline CDR1 SGHAT, CDR2 FQNNGV. CDR3 in DNA: TGTGCCAGCAGAGCTAGCGGGAGATCTAATGAGCAGTTCTTC. Residues: CASRASGRSNEQFF.

This clonotype was seen more than once but under ten times. V is TRBV9 and J is TRBJ2-7; TRBD2 aligns across 13 bases. CDR1 is SGDLS and CDR2 is YYNGEE in the germline V gene. The V gene end was trimmed by 1 base and the J gene end by 6 bases; junction bases not matched to a gene: 7. The CDR3 loop spans 16 amino acids. The DNA for the CDR3 is TGTGCCAGCAGCGTATCGGGGACTAGCGGGATAGGCGAGCAGTACTTC. Amino acids: CASSVSGTSGIGEQYF.

This rearrangement joins TRBV19 to TRBJ1-4; TRBD1 might be the D (6 bases). The germline gives CDR1 LNHDA, CDR2 SQIVND (reference sequence). Deletions cut 4 bases from V and 11 bases from J, with 20 bases between. The CDR3 totals 15 residues. Here the CDR3 DNA reads TGTGCCAGTAGTAGCGGACAGTGGGGGTTCAAGAAACTGTTTTTT. Protein sequence: CASSSGQWGFKKLFF. Using reference TRBV19 and TRBJ1-4 for the parts outside the CDR3, the full variable domain is DGGITQSPKYLFRKEGQNVTLSCEQNLNHDAMYWYRQDPGQGLRLIYYSQIVNDFQKGDIAEGYSVSREKKESFPLTVTSAQKNPTAFYLCASSSGQWGFKKLFFGSGTQLSVL.

This clonotype occurred many times. The chain links TRBV12-3 or TRBV12-4 to TRBJ2-3; D is possibly TRBD1 or TRBD2 (7 bases each). The CDR3 contains 16 residues. The V end lost 1 base, the J end lost 2 bases, and 13 bases lay between the germline ends. The CDR3 spells CASSLDGGTATDTQYF. In DNA form, the CDR3 reads TGTGCCAGCAGTTTAGACGGGGGGACAGCCACAGATACGCAGTATTTT.

This clonotype has only a few counts. This chain links TRBV28 with TRBJ2-3; D gene unclear. Trimming pared 4 bases from V and 4 bases from J, leaving 12 bases between. This CDR3 spans 14 amino acids. The germline V gene encodes CDR1 MDHEN and CDR2 SYDVKM. CDR3 DNA sequence: TGTGCCAGCAGTTCCCCCTATAGGGCAGATACGCAGTATTTT. It specifies CASSSPYRADTQYF.

This chain joins TRBV29-1 and TRBJ2-7; either TRBD1 or TRBD2 may fit D (5 bases each). The CDR3 loop spans 12 amino acids. The V gene lost 2 bases and the J gene lost 4 bases, with 9 bases spanning the gap. Germline V gives CDR1 SQVTM, CDR2 ANQGSEA. The CDR3 here is CSVEPGPYEQYF. CDR3 sequence (DNA): TGCAGCGTTGAACCGGGGCCTTACGAGCAGTACTTC.

This clonotype turned up a few times. This chain connects TRBV5-6 to TRBJ1-2, with a weak D call TRBD1 (6 bases). The CDR3 is 15 residues long. Germline CDR1 reads SGHDT; CDR2 reads YYEEEE. Trimming pared 7 bases from V and 5 bases from J, leaving 21 bases between. The CDR3 spells CASEKSSRQAYGYTF. CDR3 coding DNA: TGTGCCAGCGAGAAATCTTCAAGACAGGCTTATGGCTACACCTTC.

This clonotype occurred a few times. This sequence joins TRBV9 and TRBJ2-5; 8 nucleotides align to TRBD2. The V segment lost 4 bases and the J segment 1 base; nucleotides outside the gene matches: 15. Germline V gene lookup returns CDR1 SGDLS and CDR2 YYNGEE. The CDR3 is 18 residues long. The CDR3 protein is CASSPNIGGAVGQETQYF. CDR3 nucleotides: TGTGCCAGCAGCCCGAATATCGGGGGGGCAGTGGGCCAAGAGACCCAGTACTTC.

This clonotype showed up many times. V is TRBV27 and J is TRBJ2-4, with TRBD1 matching 8 bases. The V segment lost 4 bases and the J segment 3 bases; nucleotides outside the gene matches: 8. The CDR3 consists of 16 residues. Germline CDR1 MNHEY, CDR2 SMNVEV (reference sequence). CDR3: CASSSGQGVHKNIQYF. The DNA of the CDR3 is TGTGCCAGCAGTTCAGGACAGGGAGTGCACAAAAACATTCAGTACTTC.

In its sample, this clonotype was seen many times. V and J are TRBV6-1 and TRBJ2-3, with TRBD1 matching 8 bases. The junction had 11 bases not matched to a gene; V was cut back by 6 bases and J by 0 bases. In germline, CDR1 is MNHNS, CDR2 SASEGT. CDR3 length equals 17 residues. The CDR3, as DNA: TGTGCCAGCAGAGGACACGGACAGGGACCGAGCACAGATACGCAGTATTTT. Amino acids: CASRGHGQGPSTDTQYF.